Sequencing of this T cell receptor (beta chain) was carried out in a study of CD8 T cells in ankylosing spondylitis. The germline V gene has CDR1 DFQATT and CDR2 SNEGSKA (reference sequence). V was pared by 3 bases and J by 3 bases, with 9 bases of the junction left unmatched. This CDR3 has 16 residues. TCRdb ran MiXCR on the 5' RACE reads and lists one entry per CDR3 protein. The data contain approximately 250,000 distinct CDR3 sequences, 20% to 30% of them singletons. This clonotype was counted between two and nine times. The chain recombines TRBV20-1 with TRBJ2-7; 12 nucleotides match TRBD1. This TCR came from a male donor with ankylosing spondylitis or in good health (not recorded which). The sample taken for sequencing was blood, either unsorted or a sorted T cell fraction (not recorded which). CDR3 nucleotides: TGCAGTGCTAGGGAACCGGGACAGGGGGCGCGCTACGAGCAGTACTTC. It specifies CSAREPGQGARYEQYF.